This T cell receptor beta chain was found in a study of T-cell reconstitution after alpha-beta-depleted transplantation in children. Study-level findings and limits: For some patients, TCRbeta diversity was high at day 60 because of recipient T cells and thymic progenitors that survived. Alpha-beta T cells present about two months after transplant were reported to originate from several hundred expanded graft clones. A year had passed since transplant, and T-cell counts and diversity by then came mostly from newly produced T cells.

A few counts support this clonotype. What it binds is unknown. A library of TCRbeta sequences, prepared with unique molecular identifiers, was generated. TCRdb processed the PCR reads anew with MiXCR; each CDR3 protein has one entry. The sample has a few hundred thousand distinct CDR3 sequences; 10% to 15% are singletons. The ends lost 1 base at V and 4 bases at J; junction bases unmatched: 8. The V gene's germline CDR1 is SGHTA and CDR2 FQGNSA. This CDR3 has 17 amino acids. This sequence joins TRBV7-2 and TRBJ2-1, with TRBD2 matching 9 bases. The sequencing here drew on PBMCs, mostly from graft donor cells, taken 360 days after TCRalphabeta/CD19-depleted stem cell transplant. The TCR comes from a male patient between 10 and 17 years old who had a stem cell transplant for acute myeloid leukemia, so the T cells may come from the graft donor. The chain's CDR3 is CASSLVGLAWQYNEQFF. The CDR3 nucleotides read TGTGCCAGCAGCTTAGTCGGACTAGCGTGGCAGTACAATGAGCAGTTCTTC.